This T cell receptor beta chain was found in a study of blood T cell repertoires in COVID-19. With 4 bases clipped from V and 8 bases from J, the junction kept 7 bases outside the gene matches. From germline, CDR1 is SGHTS and CDR2 YDEGEE. The CDR3 loop spans 15 amino acids. Clones were sequenced by immunoSEQ multiplex PCR, and TCRdb holds only the in-frame ones, with some missing. The sample has hundreds of thousands of clones; roughly 91% are singletons. The chain has TRBV5-8 and TRBJ1-4, with 11 positions matching TRBD1. Sequenced input: PBMCs or T cells enriched from blood (not recorded which). This TCR came from a woman aged 25 to 39 who had recovered from COVID-19. CDR3 sequence: CASSTGQGAREKLFF. DNA for the CDR3: TGTGCCAGCAGCACCGGACAGGGGGCGCGCGAAAAACTGTTTTTT.